These 26 T cell receptor beta chains came from one sample sequenced in a study of T-cell reconstitution after alpha-beta-depleted transplantation in children. Unique molecular identifiers were used in preparing the TCRbeta library. Each CDR3 protein gets one entry after TCRdb re-called the PCR reads with MiXCR. The sample includes some 640,000 distinct CDR3 sequences, approximately 15% of them seen just once. Specimen: PBMCs from the stem cell graft donor, collected from the stem cell graft. The receptors come from a human donor who donated a stem cell graft to a child with acute myeloid leukemia.

Here the CDR3 DNA reads TGCAGTGCTAGAGATCGTGTTAGCGGGGCCTCCAATGAGCAGTTCTTC. It is translated as CSARDRVSGASNEQFF. The V and J genes are TRBV20-1 and TRBJ2-1, with 8 nucleotides matching TRBD2. The CDR3 contains 16 residues. The V gene end was trimmed by 0 bases and the J gene end by 6 bases; junction bases not matched to a gene: 10. Per germline, CDR1 DFQATT and CDR2 SNEGSKA (reference sequence).

The V and J genes are TRBV25-1 and TRBJ1-3; D unresolved. Trimming took 3 bases from V and 4 from J, leaving 13 bases between them. The CDR3 runs 15 residues. Germline assignment: CDR1 MGHDK and CDR2 SYGVNS. CDR3 sequence (DNA): TGTGCCAGCAGTGACGTTCGGGGAAGCGGAAACACCATATATTTT. As protein: CASSDVRGSGNTIYF.

V and J are TRBV12-3 or TRBV12-4 and TRBJ2-6; D remains unclear. The CDR3 has 17 residues. V was cut by 10 bases and J by 1 base, with 20 bases left in between. CDR3 in amino acids: CATPGQDGSSGANVLTF. The CDR3 region has the DNA TGTGCCACCCCCGGGCAGGACGGAAGTTCTGGGGCCAACGTCCTGACTTTC.

There are many counts of this clonotype. This sequence joins TRBV10-3 and TRBJ2-3, with D perhaps TRBD1 or TRBD2 (6 bases each). CDR3 length: 15 amino acids. Trimming shortened V by 3 bases and J by 0 bases, and 10 bases separated the two germline ends. Germline V lookup: CDR1 ENHRY, CDR2 SYGVKD. CDR3: CAISEEGGSTDTQYF. CDR3 nucleotides: TGTGCCATCAGTGAAGAGGGGGGAAGCACAGATACGCAGTATTTT.

The J gene is TRBJ1-6, the V gene TRBV24-1; 9 bases agree with TRBD1. Per germline, CDR1 KGHDR and CDR2 SFDVKD. The V and J ends lost 4 bases and 7 bases, in that order; junction bases with no gene match: 1. The CDR3 contains 14 residues. This chain's CDR3 is CATSDGTGNSPLHF. In nucleotides, the CDR3 is TGTGCCACCAGTGACGGGACAGGGAATTCACCCCTCCACTTT.

The gene calls are TRBV14 and TRBJ1-2; weak D call: TRBD1 (5 bases). Trimming took 2 bases from V and 4 from J, leaving 5 bases between them. The CDR3 spans 12 residues. Germline CDR1 reads SGHDN; CDR2 reads FVKESK. This CDR3 is CASSQRGYGYTF. The CDR3 bases are TGTGCCAGCAGCCAAAGGGGCTATGGCTACACCTTC.

This clonotype has a count of ten or more. The V call is TRBV5-5, the J call TRBJ1-5; possibly TRBD1 for D (5 bases). V lost 4 bases and J 1 base, leaving 15 bases between the germline ends. CDR3 length equals 16 residues. The germline gives CDR1 SGHKS, CDR2 YYEKEE (reference sequence). CDR3 residues: CASSRGALGSNQPQHF. For the CDR3, the DNA is TGTGCCAGCAGCCGAGGGGCCTTAGGAAGCAATCAGCCCCAGCATTTT. Together with reference TRBV5-5 and TRBJ1-5, the CDR3 gives the full variable domain: DAGVTQSPTHLIKTRGQQVTLRCSPISGHKSVSWYQQVLGQGPQFIFQYYEKEERGRGNFPDRFSARQFPNYSSELNVNALLLGDSALYLCASSRGALGSNQPQHFGDGTRLSIL.

Ten or more counts support this clonotype. The chain combines TRBV29-1 with TRBJ1-4; the D gene is possibly TRBD1 (5 bases). The V end lost 6 bases, the J end lost 4 bases, and 15 bases lay between the germline ends. The CDR3 runs to 14 residues. CDR1 and CDR2 (germline): SQVTM, ANQGSEA. CDR3 bases: TGCAGCGTGGATGGGACGGGGAATAATGAAAAACTGTTTTTT. Residues: CSVDGTGNNEKLFF. Filled out from reference TRBV29-1 and TRBJ1-4, the complete variable domain reads SAVISQKPSRDICQRGTSLTIQCQVDSQVTMMFWYRQQPGQSLTLIATANQGSEATYESGFVIDKFPISRPNLTFSTLTVSNMSPEDSSIYLCSVDGTGNNEKLFFGSGTQLSVL.

This clonotype was found many times. V and J are TRBV20-1 and TRBJ1-5; D gene ambiguous. The ends were cut back, 5 bases at V and 0 bases at J, with 5 bases in the middle. Looked up from germline, CDR1 is DFQATT and CDR2 is SNEGSKA (reference sequence). The CDR3 is made up of 12 amino acids. The CDR3 bases are TGCAGTGCTGGTGATAGCAATCAGCCCCAGCATTTT. Amino acids: CSAGDSNQPQHF.

This clonotype showed up just once. The chain uses TRBV7-2 and TRBJ1-1; D not resolved. The CDR3 runs to 15 residues. Trimming shortened V by 1 base and J by 6 bases, and 15 bases separated the two germline ends. Germline V gene sequence: CDR1 SGHTA, CDR2 FQGNSA. The CDR3 nucleotides read TGTGCCAGCAGCTTAGAAACAGACGGTAACCCTGAAGCTTTCTTT. It specifies CASSLETDGNPEAFF.

This clonotype was counted at least ten times. The CDR3 loop is CSVLSGDKNIQYF. The CDR3 DNA sequence: TGCAGCGTTCTTTCAGGGGACAAAAACATTCAGTACTTC. The J gene is TRBJ2-4, the V gene TRBV29-1, with a tentative D call TRBD1 (6 bases). CDR3 length equals 13 residues. The germline V gene encodes CDR1 SQVTM and CDR2 ANQGSEA. Trimming cost V 5 bases and J 3 bases, with 11 bases left between them. Full variable domain (rest looked up from reference TRBV29-1 and TRBJ2-4): SAVISQKPSRDICQRGTSLTIQCQVDSQVTMMFWYRQQPGQSLTLIATANQGSEATYESGFVIDKFPISRPNLTFSTLTVSNMSPEDSSIYLCSVLSGDKNIQYFGAGTRLSVL.

The chain uses TRBV7-9 and TRBJ1-1, with D hard to call. This CDR3 region has 13 residues. The ends were cut back, 4 bases at V and 4 bases at J, with 10 bases in the middle. The germline CDR1 and CDR2 sequences are SEHNR and FQNEAQ (reference sequence). As DNA, the CDR3 is TGTGCCAGCAGCTCGGTCTCGGGCACTGAAGCTTTCTTT. This sequence encodes CASSSVSGTEAFF.

J is TRBJ2-3 and V is TRBV11-1, with TRBD1 matching 10 bases. V lost 5 bases and J lost 7; bases outside the gene matches: 12. The CDR3 extends over 16 amino acids. From germline, CDR1 is SGHAT and CDR2 FQDESV (reference sequence). CDR3 protein: CASSRGGQGGSYTQYF. CDR3 nucleotide sequence: TGTGCCAGCAGCCGTGGAGGACAGGGGGGATCTTATACGCAGTATTTT.

This clonotype was counted ten times or more. The rearrangement uses TRBV7-2 and TRBJ1-6; unclear D gene. V lost 3 bases and J 14 bases, leaving 11 bases between the germline ends. Germline V gives CDR1 SGHTA, CDR2 FQGNSA. This CDR3 is 12 amino acids long. The CDR3 coding sequence is TGTGCCAGCAGCTTGGGTGACTGGGCCCTCCACTTT. Amino acids: CASSLGDWALHF.

This clonotype was seen repeatedly, ten times or more. This chain links TRBV27 with TRBJ1-4; D possibly corresponds to TRBD1 (6 bases). The germline CDR1 and CDR2 sequences are MNHEY and SMNVEV (reference sequence). The CDR3 contains 15 residues. Deletions cut 5 bases from V and 0 bases from J, with 10 bases between. This chain's CDR3 is CASSLDSSTNEKLFF. CDR3 nucleotides: TGTGCCAGCAGTCTGGACAGCTCAACTAATGAAAAACTGTTTTTT.

The table lists this clonotype with many counts. The chain couples TRBV6-1 to TRBJ1-2; 8 bases line up with TRBD1. The CDR3 is 13 residues long. V lost 5 bases to trimming and J lost 8 bases; unmatched junction nucleotides: 7. CDR1 and CDR2 from the germline V gene are MNHNS and SASEGT. Here the CDR3 DNA reads TGTGCCAGCAGTCCCCGGACAGGGATCGGCTACACCTTC. Protein product: CASSPRTGIGYTF.

The V and J genes are TRBV4-1 and TRBJ1-2; 7 bases fit TRBD1. Germline assignment: CDR1 MGHRA and CDR2 YSYEKL. Trimming cost V 1 base and J 5 bases; bases outside gene matches: 4. The CDR3 spans 14 residues. CDR3 in DNA: TGCGCCAGCAGCCAAGGGACAGGAGTATATGGCTACACCTTC. Encoded protein: CASSQGTGVYGYTF.

This clonotype was seen at least ten times. V gene TRBV20-1 combines with J gene TRBJ2-7, with 8 bases identical to TRBD2. CDR3 size: 14 residues. V was pared by 0 bases and J by 2 bases, with 3 bases of the junction left unmatched. Germline V gene sequence: CDR1 DFQATT, CDR2 SNEGSKA (reference sequence). The CDR3 DNA follows: TGCAGTGCTAGAGAGCGGGGGGCACCCTACGAGCAGTACTTC. Translated: CSARERGAPYEQYF.

This clonotype appeared once. The CDR3 DNA follows: TGTGCCAGCAGCTCGGGACAGAACTACGAGCAGTACGTC. It translates to CASSSGQNYEQYV. The chain carries TRBV7-2 and TRBJ2-7; 7 bases match TRBD1. Losses at the gene ends were 4 bases for V and 3 bases for J; bases not matched to a gene: 3. Germline values: CDR1 SGHTA, CDR2 FQGNSA. The CDR3 runs 13 residues.

This clonotype has only a few counts. The chain has TRBV7-9 and TRBJ1-2; 12 bases match TRBD1. Germline V gene sequence: CDR1 SEHNR, CDR2 FQNEAQ (reference sequence). This CDR3 is built from 15 residues. After removal of 5 bases from V and 8 bases from J, the junction contained 9 bases not matched to a gene. The CDR3 DNA reads TGTGCCAGCAGCAAATCGGGACAGGGGGCTTTGGGCTACACCTTC. Residues: CASSKSGQGALGYTF.

This chain uses TRBV27 with TRBJ2-7; no reliable D call. In germline, CDR1 is MNHEY, CDR2 SMNVEV (reference sequence). V was pared by 4 bases and J by 7 bases, with 11 bases between. This CDR3 has 12 residues. As DNA, the CDR3 is TGTGCCAGCAGTTCCCGGGCCGGTGAGCAGTACGTC. Translation: CASSSRAGEQYV.

This chain connects TRBV6-5 to TRBJ1-2; D unresolved. This CDR3 has 15 amino acids. Germline CDR1 MNHEY, CDR2 SVGAGI. Trimming took off 0 bases at V and 5 bases at J, with 13 bases between the two ends. The CDR3 region is CASSYSSPKVYGYTF. CDR3 nucleotides: TGTGCCAGCAGTTACTCTTCACCTAAAGTATATGGCTACACCTTC.

About this clonotype: An end of the junction differs from the germline gene, which may be a read error. This sequence joins TRBV20-1 and TRBJ2-5, with TRBD2 matching 12 bases. CDR3 length: 17 residues. Per germline, CDR1 DFQATT and CDR2 SNEGSKA (reference sequence). CDR3 in amino acids: CCASLPSGGDLQETQYF. The CDR3 DNA follows: TGCTGTGCTAGCCTTCCTAGCGGGGGGGACCTTCAGGAGACCCAGTACTTC.

This rearrangement joins TRBV7-2 to TRBJ1-4; 7 bases map to TRBD1. The CDR3 runs 16 residues. Germline assignment: CDR1 SGHTA and CDR2 FQGNSA. After removal of 1 base from V and 8 bases from J, the junction contained 10 bases not matched to a gene. The CDR3 region is CASSLVRGQALEKLFF. Written as DNA, the CDR3 is TGTGCCAGCAGCTTAGTCCGCGGACAGGCACTGGAAAAACTGTTTTTT.

V and J are TRBV6-1 and TRBJ2-6; D ambiguous. The CDR3 runs 17 residues. Trimming pared 9 bases from V and 0 bases from J, leaving 18 bases between. Germline CDR1 reads MNHNS; CDR2 reads SASEGT. The CDR3 nucleotides are TGTGCCAGTCGCCCCCAGCAGGCCTACTCTGGGGCCAACGTCCTGACTTTC. Translating it yields CASRPQQAYSGANVLTF.

There are many counts of this clonotype. J is TRBJ1-2 and V is TRBV20-1, with D maybe TRBD1 (6 bases). With 3 bases removed from V and 4 bases from J, the gap between germline ends came to 12 bases. The germline CDR1 and CDR2 sequences are DFQATT and SNEGSKA (reference sequence). The CDR3 has 13 amino acids. Here the CDR3 DNA reads TGCAGTGCTAGCCGCACAGGGACCTATGGCTACACCTTC. Amino acids: CSASRTGTYGYTF.